A single sample gave rise to the 15 T cell receptor beta chains below, sequenced in a study of technical replicates of blood from several donors. Produced via immunoSEQ multiplex PCR; TCRdb's table is partial and in-frame only. The sample comprises more than 75,000 clones, 93% of which are singletons, and 0.2% to 0.25% rests with the top ten. The specimen sequenced was T cells isolated from PBMCs. Receptors were obtained from a human donor in good health.

The chain combines TRBV2 with TRBJ1-4; a possible D gene is TRBD1 (6 bases). The CDR3 totals 14 residues. V shed 8 bases and J shed 0 bases, with 10 bases lying between them. Germline V lookup: CDR1 SNHLY, CDR2 FYNNEI. The CDR3 loop is CASRRQATNEKLFF. The CDR3 coding sequence is TGTGCCAGCCGTCGACAGGCAACTAATGAAAAACTGTTTTTT. The variable domain in full, with the rest retrieved from reference TRBV2 and TRBJ1-4, is EPEVTQTPSHQVTQMGQEVILRCVPISNHLYFYWYRQILGQKVEFLVSFYNNEISEKSEIFDDQFSVERPDGSNFTLKIRSTKLEDSAMYFCASRRQATNEKLFFGSGTQLSVL.

The rearrangement uses TRBV9 and TRBJ2-7, with TRBD1 matching over 10 bases. The CDR3 is 15 amino acids. Germline V lookup: CDR1 SGDLS, CDR2 YYNGEE. Trimming at V came to 0 bases and at J to 3 bases, leaving 3 bases not matched to a gene. The CDR3 region is CASSVEGTGDYEQYF. CDR3 bases: TGTGCCAGCAGCGTAGAAGGGACAGGGGACTACGAGCAGTACTTC.

This clone occurred once. CDR3 nucleotides: TGTGCCAGCACGGGGGGGCGAGGAGACACCGGGGAGCTGTTTTTT. Translation: CASTGGRGDTGELFF. V is TRBV9 and J is TRBJ2-2; 8 bases are shared with TRBD2. There are 15 residues in the CDR3. Germline lookup yields CDR1 SGDLS and CDR2 YYNGEE. Unmatched junction bases numbered 7, after V lost 6 bases and J lost 3 bases.

The chain is built from TRBV7-9 and TRBJ1-3; D not resolved. V lost 5 bases to trimming and J lost 8 bases, with 7 bases between them. The germline V gene has CDR1 SEHNR and CDR2 FQNEAQ (reference sequence). The CDR3 spans 11 residues. In nucleotides, the CDR3 is TGTGCCAGCAGCCAGTCCGACACCATATATTTT. Its translation: CASSQSDTIYF.

This clone was seen once. This rearrangement joins TRBV18 to TRBJ2-2; no clear D gene. Germline V gives CDR1 KGHSH, CDR2 LQKENI. Trimming cost V 2 bases and J 5 bases, with 15 bases left between them. The CDR3 consists of 16 residues. The CDR3 sequence: CASSPIMAEGTGELFF. The CDR3, as DNA: TGTGCCAGCTCACCAATAATGGCGGAAGGAACCGGGGAGCTGTTTTTT. The full variable domain, completed using reference TRBV18 and TRBJ2-2, is NAGVMQNPRHLVRRRGQEARLRCSPMKGHSHVYWYRQLPEEGLKFMVYLQKENIIDESGMPKERFSAEFPKEGPSILRIQQVVRGDSAAYFCASSPIMAEGTGELFFGEGSRLTVL.

The chain links TRBV4-1 to TRBJ2-5; TRBD2 matches 11 bases. The CDR3 consists of 16 residues. From germline, CDR1 is MGHRA and CDR2 YSYEKL. V dropped 2 bases and J dropped 5; count of bases not matched to a gene: 7. The CDR3 loop reads CASSQNSGGAVETQYF. The CDR3 DNA reads as TGCGCCAGCAGCCAAAATAGCGGGGGGGCCGTGGAGACCCAGTACTTC.

V is TRBV29-1 and J is TRBJ2-1; 7 nucleotides align to TRBD1. CDR1 is SQVTM, CDR2 ANQGSEA, per germline. The CDR3 is 14 residues long. With V trimmed by 6 bases and J by 0 bases, 5 bases remained unmatched. The DNA for the CDR3 is TGCAGCGTCCGGGACAGTAGCTCCTACAATGAGCAGTTCTTC. Residues: CSVRDSSSYNEQFF.

V is TRBV5-1 and J is TRBJ1-1; 9 nucleotides align to TRBD1. The germline gives CDR1 SGHRS, CDR2 YFSETQ. There are 15 residues in the CDR3. Trimming cost V 6 bases and J 2 bases; bases outside gene matches: 8. The CDR3 reads CASKPYRGLNTEAFF. The CDR3 nucleotides read TGCGCCAGCAAACCCTACAGGGGGCTTAACACTGAAGCTTTCTTT.

This chain links TRBV2 with TRBJ2-3, with 13 bases that match TRBD2. Germline CDR1 and CDR2: SNHLY and FYNNEI. The trim removed 3 bases at V and 4 bases at J, leaving 10 bases unmatched. The CDR3 loop spans 18 amino acids. CDR3 protein: CASSDGLAGVVRSDTQYF. CDR3 nucleotides: TGTGCCAGCAGTGATGGACTAGCGGGAGTGGTTCGGTCAGATACGCAGTATTTT.

This chain uses TRBV6-5 with TRBJ2-1, with TRBD2 as a possible D gene (7 bases). CDR3 length: 15 residues. Germline V gives CDR1 MNHEY, CDR2 SVGAGI. Trimming cost V 4 bases and J 3 bases, with 13 bases left between them. The CDR3 bases are TGTGCCAGCAGTTCGGAGGGGGGGAGCTACAATGAGCAGTTCTTC. Protein sequence: CASSSEGGSYNEQFF.

The chain joins TRBV5-6 to TRBJ2-3; TRBD2 aligns across 10 bases. CDR1 is SGHDT, CDR2 YYEEEE, per germline. The CDR3 extends over 15 amino acids. Trimming removed 2 bases from V and 5 bases from J; junction bases left unmatched: 5. The CDR3 sequence is CASSFLASGGDTQYF. In DNA, the CDR3 is TGTGCCAGCAGCTTCCTGGCTAGCGGGGGAGATACGCAGTATTTT.

Points on this clone: At one end, the junction sequence differs from germline, possibly due to a read error. V usage is TRBV7-7 and J usage is TRBJ2-5; TRBD1 might be the D (5 bases). The germline V gene has CDR1 SSHAT and CDR2 FNYEAQ (reference sequence). This CDR3 region has 12 residues. The CDR3 coding sequence is TGTGCTAGCAGCTTACGACAGGAGACCCAGTACTTC. Amino acids: CASSLRQETQYF.

This clone was seen once. The chain recombines TRBV11-2 with TRBJ1-4; D gene ambiguous. The length of the CDR3 is 16 residues. V lost 1 base and J 0 bases, leaving 9 bases between the germline ends. Germline V gene sequence: CDR1 SGHAT, CDR2 FQNNGV. The DNA of the CDR3 is TGTGCCAGCAGCTTAGCCCAGATTGCAACTAATGAAAAACTGTTTTTT. This translates into CASSLAQIATNEKLFF.

The rearrangement links TRBV5-1 to TRBJ2-7, with a tentative D call TRBD2 (5 bases). The CDR3 spans 12 residues. Germline CDR1 reads SGHRS; CDR2 reads YFSETQ. V was clipped by 1 base and J by 5 bases, with 7 bases between them. CDR3 sequence reads: CASSLNGDEQYF. In nucleotides, the CDR3 is TGCGCCAGCAGCTTGAACGGGGACGAGCAGTACTTC.

This CDR3 is CASSRGLSSYNEQFF. DNA for the CDR3: TGTGCCAGCAGCCGGGGACTGTCCTCCTACAATGAGCAGTTCTTC. J is TRBJ2-1 and V is TRBV2; D is perhaps TRBD2 (6 bases). Trimming left V 6 bases short and J 0 bases short, with 12 bases between. This CDR3 is built from 15 residues. Germline CDR1 is SNHLY and CDR2 is FYNNEI.